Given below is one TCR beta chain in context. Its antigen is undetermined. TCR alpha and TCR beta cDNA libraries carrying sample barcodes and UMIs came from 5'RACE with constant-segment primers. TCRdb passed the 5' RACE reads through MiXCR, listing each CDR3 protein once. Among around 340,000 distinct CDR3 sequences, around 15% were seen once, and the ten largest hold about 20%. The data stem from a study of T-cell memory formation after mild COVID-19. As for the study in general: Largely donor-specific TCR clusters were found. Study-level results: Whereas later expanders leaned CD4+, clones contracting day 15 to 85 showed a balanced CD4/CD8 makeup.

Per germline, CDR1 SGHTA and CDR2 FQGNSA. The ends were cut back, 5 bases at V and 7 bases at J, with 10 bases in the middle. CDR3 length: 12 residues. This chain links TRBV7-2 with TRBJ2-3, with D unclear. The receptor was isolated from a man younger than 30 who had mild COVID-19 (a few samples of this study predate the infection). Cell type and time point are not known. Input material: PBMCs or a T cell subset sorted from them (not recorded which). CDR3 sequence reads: CASSISQYTQYF. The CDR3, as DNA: TGTGCCAGCAGCATTAGTCAATATACGCAGTATTTT.